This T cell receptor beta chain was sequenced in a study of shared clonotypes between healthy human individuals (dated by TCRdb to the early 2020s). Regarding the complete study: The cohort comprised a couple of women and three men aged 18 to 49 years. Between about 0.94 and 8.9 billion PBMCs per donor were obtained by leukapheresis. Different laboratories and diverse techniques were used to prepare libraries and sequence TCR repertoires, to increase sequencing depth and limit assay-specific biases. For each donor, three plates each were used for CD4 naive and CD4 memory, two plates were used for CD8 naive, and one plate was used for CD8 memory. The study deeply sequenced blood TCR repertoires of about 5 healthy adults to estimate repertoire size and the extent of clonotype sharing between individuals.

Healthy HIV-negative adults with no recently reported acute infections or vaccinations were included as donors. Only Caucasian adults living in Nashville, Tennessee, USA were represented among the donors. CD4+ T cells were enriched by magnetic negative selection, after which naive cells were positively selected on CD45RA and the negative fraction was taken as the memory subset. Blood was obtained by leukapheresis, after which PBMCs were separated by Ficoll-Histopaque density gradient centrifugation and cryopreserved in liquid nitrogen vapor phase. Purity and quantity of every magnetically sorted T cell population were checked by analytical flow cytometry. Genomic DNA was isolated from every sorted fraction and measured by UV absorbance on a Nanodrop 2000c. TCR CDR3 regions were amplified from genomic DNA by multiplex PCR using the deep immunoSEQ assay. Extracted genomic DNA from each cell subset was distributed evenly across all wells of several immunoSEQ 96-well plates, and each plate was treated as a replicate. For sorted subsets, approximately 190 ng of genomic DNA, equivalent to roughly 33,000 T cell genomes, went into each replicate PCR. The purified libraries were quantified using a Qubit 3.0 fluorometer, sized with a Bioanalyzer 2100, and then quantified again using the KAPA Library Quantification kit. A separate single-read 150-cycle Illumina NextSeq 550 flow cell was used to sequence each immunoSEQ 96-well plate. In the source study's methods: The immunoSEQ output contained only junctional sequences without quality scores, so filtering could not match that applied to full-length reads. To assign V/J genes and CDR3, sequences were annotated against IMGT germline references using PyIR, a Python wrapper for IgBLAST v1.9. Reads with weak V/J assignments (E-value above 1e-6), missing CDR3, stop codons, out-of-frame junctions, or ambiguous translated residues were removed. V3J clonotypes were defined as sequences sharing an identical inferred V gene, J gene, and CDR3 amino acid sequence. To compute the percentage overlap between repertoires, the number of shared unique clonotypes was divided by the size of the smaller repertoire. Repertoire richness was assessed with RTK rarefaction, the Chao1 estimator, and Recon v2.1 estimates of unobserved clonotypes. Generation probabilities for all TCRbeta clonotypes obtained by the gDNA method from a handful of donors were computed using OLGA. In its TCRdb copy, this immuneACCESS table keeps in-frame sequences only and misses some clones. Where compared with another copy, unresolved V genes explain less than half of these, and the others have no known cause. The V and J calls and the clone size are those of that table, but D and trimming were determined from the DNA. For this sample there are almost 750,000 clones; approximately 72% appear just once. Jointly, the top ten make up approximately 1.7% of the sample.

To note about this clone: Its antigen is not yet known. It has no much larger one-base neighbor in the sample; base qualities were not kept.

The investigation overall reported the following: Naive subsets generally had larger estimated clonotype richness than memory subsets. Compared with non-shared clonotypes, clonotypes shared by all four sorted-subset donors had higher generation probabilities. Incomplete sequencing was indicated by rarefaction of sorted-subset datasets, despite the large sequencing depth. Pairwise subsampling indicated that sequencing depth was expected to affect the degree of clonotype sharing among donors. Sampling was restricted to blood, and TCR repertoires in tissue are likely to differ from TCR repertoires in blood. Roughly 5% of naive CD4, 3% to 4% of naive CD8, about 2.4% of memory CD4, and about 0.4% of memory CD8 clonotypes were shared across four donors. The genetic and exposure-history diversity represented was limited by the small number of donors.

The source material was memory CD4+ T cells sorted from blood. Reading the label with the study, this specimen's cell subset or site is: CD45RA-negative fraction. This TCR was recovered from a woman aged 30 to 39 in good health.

The sequence in DNA is TGTGCCTGGAGTGAAGGGTTTGAGAAACTGTTTTTT. It encodes CAWSEGFEKLFF. Rearrangement joined TRBV30 to TRBJ1-4, with the D gene too uncertain to name. The CDR3 measures 12 amino acids from cysteine to phenylalanine. The read is trimmed to its CDR3 DNA, 36 bases read in frame from base 1. Trimming costs V 1 base and J 11 bases, and their ends lie 11 bases apart. CDR1 and CDR2, per the germline V gene (reference sequence), are GTSNPN and SVGIG.